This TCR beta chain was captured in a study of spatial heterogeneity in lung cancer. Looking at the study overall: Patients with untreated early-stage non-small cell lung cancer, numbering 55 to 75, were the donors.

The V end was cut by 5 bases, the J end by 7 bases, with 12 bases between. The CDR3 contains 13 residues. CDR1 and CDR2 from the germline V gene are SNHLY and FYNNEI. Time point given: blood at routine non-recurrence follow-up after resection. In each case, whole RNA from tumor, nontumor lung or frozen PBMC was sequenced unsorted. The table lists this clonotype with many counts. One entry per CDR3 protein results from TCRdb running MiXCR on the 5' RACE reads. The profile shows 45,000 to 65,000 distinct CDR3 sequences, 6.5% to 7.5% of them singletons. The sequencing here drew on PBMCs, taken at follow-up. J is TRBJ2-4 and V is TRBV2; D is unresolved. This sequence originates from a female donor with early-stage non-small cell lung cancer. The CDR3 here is CASSPYPGNIQYF. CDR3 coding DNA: TGTGCCAGCAGTCCCTACCCTGGGAACATTCAGTACTTC.